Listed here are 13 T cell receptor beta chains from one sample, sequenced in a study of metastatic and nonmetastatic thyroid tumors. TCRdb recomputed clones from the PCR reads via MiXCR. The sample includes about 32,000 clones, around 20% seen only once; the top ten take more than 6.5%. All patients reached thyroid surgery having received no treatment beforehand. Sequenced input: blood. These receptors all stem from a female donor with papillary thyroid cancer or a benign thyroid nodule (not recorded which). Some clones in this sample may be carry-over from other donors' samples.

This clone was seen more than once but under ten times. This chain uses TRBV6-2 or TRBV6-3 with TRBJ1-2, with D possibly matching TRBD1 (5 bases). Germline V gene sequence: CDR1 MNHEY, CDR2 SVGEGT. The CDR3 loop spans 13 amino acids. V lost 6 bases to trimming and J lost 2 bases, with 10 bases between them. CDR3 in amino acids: CASSYQGNYGYTF. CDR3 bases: TGTGCCAGCAGCTACCAGGGCAACTATGGCTACACCTTC.

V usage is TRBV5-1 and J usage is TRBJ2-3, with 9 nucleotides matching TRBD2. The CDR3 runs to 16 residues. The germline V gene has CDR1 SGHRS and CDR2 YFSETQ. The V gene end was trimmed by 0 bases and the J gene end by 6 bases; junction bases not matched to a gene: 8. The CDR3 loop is CASSLAGAGGGDTQYF. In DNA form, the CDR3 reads TGCGCCAGCAGCTTGGCTGGAGCGGGAGGAGGGGATACGCAGTATTTT.

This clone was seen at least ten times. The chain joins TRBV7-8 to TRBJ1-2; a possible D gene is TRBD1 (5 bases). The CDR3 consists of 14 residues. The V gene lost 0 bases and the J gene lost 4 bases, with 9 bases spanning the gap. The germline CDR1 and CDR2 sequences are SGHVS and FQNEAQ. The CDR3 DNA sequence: TGTGCCAGCAGCTTAGCGGGGGATGGCTATGGCTACACCTTC. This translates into CASSLAGDGYGYTF.

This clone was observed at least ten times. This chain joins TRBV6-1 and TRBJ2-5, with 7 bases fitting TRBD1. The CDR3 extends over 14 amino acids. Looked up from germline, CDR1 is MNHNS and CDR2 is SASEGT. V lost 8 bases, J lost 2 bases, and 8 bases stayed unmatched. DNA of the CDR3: TGTGCCAGCGAACTAGGGGACAGACAAGAGACCCAGTACTTC. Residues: CASELGDRQETQYF.

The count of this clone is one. CDR3 sequence reads: CASSPTQGAGELFF. In DNA, the CDR3 is TGTGCCAGCAGCCCGACACAGGGGGCCGGGGAGCTGTTTTTT. The chain uses TRBV5-4 and TRBJ2-2, with 8 bases matching TRBD1. CDR3 size: 14 residues. V lost 4 bases to trimming and J lost 6 bases; unmatched junction nucleotides: 5. Germline-derived CDR1 and CDR2 are SGHNT and YYREEE (reference sequence).

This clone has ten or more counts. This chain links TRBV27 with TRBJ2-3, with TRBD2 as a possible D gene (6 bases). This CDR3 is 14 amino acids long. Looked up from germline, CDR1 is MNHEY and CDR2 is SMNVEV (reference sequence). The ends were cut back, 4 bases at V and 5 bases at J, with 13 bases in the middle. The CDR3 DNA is TGTGCCAGCAGTTCTCGGGAGCACCGAGATACGCAGTATTTT. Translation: CASSSREHRDTQYF.

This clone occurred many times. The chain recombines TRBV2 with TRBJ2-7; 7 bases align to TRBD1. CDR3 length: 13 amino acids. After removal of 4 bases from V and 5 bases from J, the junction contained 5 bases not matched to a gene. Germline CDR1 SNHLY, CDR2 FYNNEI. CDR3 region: CASSAQGMNEQYF. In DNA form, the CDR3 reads TGTGCCAGCAGTGCACAGGGGATGAACGAGCAGTACTTC.

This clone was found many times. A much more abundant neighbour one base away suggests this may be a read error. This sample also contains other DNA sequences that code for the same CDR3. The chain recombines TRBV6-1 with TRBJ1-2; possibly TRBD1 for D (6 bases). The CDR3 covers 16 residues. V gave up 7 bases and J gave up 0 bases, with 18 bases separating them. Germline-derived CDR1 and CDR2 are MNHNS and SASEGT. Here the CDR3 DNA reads TGTGCCAGCATCCACAGGGCCACCACCTCTAACTATGGCTACACCTTC. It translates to CASIHRATTSNYGYTF.

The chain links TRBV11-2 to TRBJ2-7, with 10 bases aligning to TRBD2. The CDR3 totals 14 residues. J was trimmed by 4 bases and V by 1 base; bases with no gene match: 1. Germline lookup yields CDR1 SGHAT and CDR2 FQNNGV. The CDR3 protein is CASSLGSGRYEQYF. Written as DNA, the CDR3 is TGTGCCAGCAGCTTAGGTAGCGGGAGGTACGAGCAGTACTTC.

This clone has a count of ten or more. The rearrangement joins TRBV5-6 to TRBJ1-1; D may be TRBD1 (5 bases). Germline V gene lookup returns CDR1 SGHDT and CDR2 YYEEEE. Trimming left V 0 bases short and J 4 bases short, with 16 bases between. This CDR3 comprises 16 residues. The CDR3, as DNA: TGTGCCAGCAGCTTGGCCGTTCGACAGATATCCACTGAAGCTTTCTTT. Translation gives CASSLAVRQISTEAFF.

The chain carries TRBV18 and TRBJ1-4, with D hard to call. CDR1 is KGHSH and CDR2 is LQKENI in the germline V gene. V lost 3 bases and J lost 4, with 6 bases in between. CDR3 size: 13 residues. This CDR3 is CASSPVINEKLFF. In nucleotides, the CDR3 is TGTGCCAGCTCACCTGTAATTAATGAAAAACTGTTTTTT.

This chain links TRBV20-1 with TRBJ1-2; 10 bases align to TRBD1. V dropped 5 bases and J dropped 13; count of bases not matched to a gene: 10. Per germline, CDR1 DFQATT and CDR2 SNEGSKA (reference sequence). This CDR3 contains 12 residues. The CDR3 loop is CSALGTGVFGTF. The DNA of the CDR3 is TGCAGTGCTCTCGGGACAGGGGTTTTCGGCACCTTC.

CDR3 amino acids: CASTRLAGGGNEQFF. CDR3 in DNA: TGTGCCAGCACGAGACTAGCGGGAGGTGGTAATGAGCAGTTCTTC. This rearrangement joins TRBV9 to TRBJ2-1; 13 nucleotides match TRBD2. CDR1 is SGDLS, CDR2 YYNGEE, per germline. The J segment lost 7 bases and the V segment lost 6 bases, leaving 7 bases of the junction unmatched. The CDR3 loop spans 15 amino acids.